The rows below give T cell receptor beta chains drawn from one sample of a study of T cell responses to AZD1222 COVID-19 vaccine. Libraries were prepared by immunoSEQ multiplex PCR; TCRdb keeps only in-frame clonotypes and omits some of them. The data show around 120,000 clones, 80% to 90% seen once. The specimen comprised peripheral blood, sampled on day 0 of AZD1222 vaccination. The receptors stem from an adult in good health. The CDR3 runs from the conserved cysteine through the conserved F or W. A D gene is named only where the DNA matches it firmly. Clone size is stated in some rows and not others, as once, few, many or a class when expanded.

- | 16 | TRBJ1-1 | - | TRBV30 | CAWTAHRGLGNTEAFF | TGTGCCTGGACCGCTCATCGGGGTTTGGGGAACACTGAAGCTTTCTTT
TRBD2 | 15 | TRBJ2-1 | - | TRBV11-1 | CASSQPAGGRNEQFF | TGTGCCAGCAGCCAACCTGCGGGGGGGCGGAATGAGCAGTTCTTC
- | 13 | TRBJ1-2 | - | TRBV13 | CASSSRQLYGYTF | TGTGCCAGCAGCTCACGTCAGCTCTATGGCTACACCTTC
TRBD1 | 13 | TRBJ2-5 | - | TRBV5-1 | CASSRTGPETQYF | TGCGCCAGCAGCCGGACAGGGCCCGAGACCCAGTACTTC
TRBD1 | 15 | TRBJ1-1 | - | TRBV2 | CASSERETGGTEAFF | TGTGCCAGTAGTGAAAGGGAGACAGGGGGCACTGAAGCTTTCTTT
- | 12 | TRBJ2-7 | few | TRBV2 | CASSDSSYEQYF | TGTGCCAGCAGTGACAGCTCCTACGAGCAGTACTTC
TRBD2 | 14 | TRBJ2-5 | - | TRBV19 | CASSRLAGAWTQYF | TGTGCCAGTAGTAGACTAGCGGGAGCGTGGACCCAGTACTTC
- | 14 | TRBJ1-4 | few | TRBV18 | CASSPPDLNEKLFF | TGTGCCAGCTCACCTCCGGACCTTAATGAAAAACTGTTTTTT
TRBD1 | 16 | TRBJ1-2 | - | TRBV6-2/TRBV6-3 | CASSYSDRGLNYGYTF | TGTGCCAGCAGTTACTCTGACAGGGGGTTGAACTATGGCTACACCTTC
- | 16 | TRBJ2-1 | - | TRBV3-1/TRBV3-2 | CASSNRRGMSYNEQFF | TGTGCCAGCAGCAATAGACGCGGGATGTCCTACAATGAGCAGTTCTTC
- | 18 | TRBJ2-1 | few | TRBV27 | CASSLSRWGRSSYNEQFF | TGTGCCAGCAGTTTATCCAGATGGGGCCGCAGCTCCTACAATGAGCAGTTCTTC
- | 16 | TRBJ2-7 | - | TRBV11-3 | CASSLDRQEFSYEQYF | TGTGCCAGCAGCTTAGATAGACAGGAGTTCTCCTACGAGCAGTACTTC
- | 13 | TRBJ1-2 | - | TRBV21-1 | CASSKPGVNGYTF | TGTGCCAGCAGCAAACCAGGGGTGAATGGCTACACCTTC
TRBD1 | 12 | TRBJ2-7 | once | TRBV7-9 | CASSLTGGEQYF | TGTGCCAGCAGCCTGACAGGGGGCGAGCAGTACTTC
- | 13 | TRBJ2-7 | - | TRBV7-2 | CASSLAQGDEQYF | TGTGCCAGCAGCTTAGCACAAGGGGACGAGCAGTACTTC
- | 10 | TRBJ1-1 | - | TRBV29-1 | CSVRNTEAFF | TGCAGCGTTAGGAACACTGAAGCTTTCTTT
- | 13 | TRBJ1-1 | - | TRBV7-9 | CASSLAVAGNAFF | TGTGCCAGCAGCTTAGCGGTTGCGGGGAACGCTTTCTTT
TRBD2 | 15 | TRBJ2-1 | - | TRBV10-1 | CASSSTSGGHNEQFF | TGCGCCAGCAGTTCCACTAGCGGGGGACACAATGAGCAGTTCTTC
- | 13 | TRBJ2-5 | - | TRBV3-1/TRBV3-2 | CASSQAPRETQYF | TGTGCCAGCAGCCAAGCCCCACGCGAGACCCAGTACTTC
TRBD1 | 13 | TRBJ2-1 | - | TRBV3-1/TRBV3-2 | CASSRRDSNEQFF | TGTGCCAGCAGCCGCCGGGACAGCAATGAGCAGTTCTTC
- | 10 | TRBJ1-6 | - | TRBV27 | CASVMSPLHF | TGTGCCAGCGTCATGTCACCCCTCCACTTT
TRBD1 | 17 | TRBJ1-2 | - | TRBV11-2 | CASSFTSGQGGLNGYTF | TGTGCCAGCAGCTTCACGTCGGGACAGGGCGGGCTCAATGGCTACACCTTC
TRBD1 | 16 | TRBJ1-5 | - | TRBV4-1 | CASSQPGQGALQPQHF | TGCGCCAGCAGCCAGCCGGGACAGGGGGCTTTACAGCCCCAGCATTTT
TRBD1 | 16 | TRBJ1-2 | - | TRBV7-2 | CASSSQTGGKNYGYTF | TGTGCCAGCAGCTCGCAGACAGGGGGTAAAAACTATGGCTACACCTTC
TRBD1 | 17 | TRBJ2-2 | - | TRBV24-1 | CATSDRAGGLNTGELFF | TGTGCCACCAGTGATCGGGCAGGGGGCTTGAACACCGGGGAGCTGTTTTTT
- | 14 | TRBJ2-7 | - | TRBV6-5 | CASSYDRQTYEQYF | TGTGCCAGCAGTTACGACAGGCAAACCTACGAGCAGTACTTC
- | 14 | TRBJ1-5 | - | TRBV18 | CASSPSVRNQPQHF | TGTGCCAGCTCACCAAGCGTACGCAATCAGCCCCAGCATTTT
- | 12 | TRBJ1-2 | - | TRBV7-4 | CASRETYYGYTF | TGTGCCAGCAGGGAGACATACTATGGCTACACCTTC
- | 14 | TRBJ2-7 | few | TRBV7-2 | CASSLSRAQYEQYF | TGTGCCAGCAGCCTGAGCAGGGCCCAATACGAGCAGTACTTC
TRBD1 | 16 | TRBJ1-1 | - | TRBV9 | CASSVGQGGSDTEAFF | TGTGCCAGCAGCGTGGGACAGGGCGGGTCCGACACTGAAGCTTTCTTT
- | 17 | TRBJ2-7 | - | TRBV3-1/TRBV3-2 | CASSQAILRDKPYEQYF | TGTGCCAGCAGCCAAGCAATTTTACGGGACAAGCCCTACGAGCAGTACTTC
TRBD1 | 15 | TRBJ2-1 | - | TRBV30 | CACERTGSPYNEQFF | TGTGCCTGTGAGAGGACAGGCTCACCCTACAATGAGCAGTTCTTC
- | 14 | TRBJ1-2 | few | TRBV7-2 | CASSLTSDRYGYTF | TGTGCCAGCAGCTTAACCTCGGACCGCTATGGCTACACCTTC
TRBD2 | 16 | TRBJ2-1 | - | TRBV3-1/TRBV3-2 | CASSHDPAGGFLEQFF | TGTGCCAGCAGCCACGACCCGGCGGGGGGATTTCTTGAGCAGTTCTTC
- | 16 | TRBJ1-3 | - | TRBV18 | CASSPRTDSSGNTIYF | TGTGCCAGCTCACCACGGACGGACAGCTCTGGAAACACCATATATTTT
TRBD2 | 15 | TRBJ2-1 | - | TRBV9 | CASTFGGEYYNEQFF | TGTGCCAGCACGTTTGGGGGGGAGTACTACAATGAGCAGTTCTTC